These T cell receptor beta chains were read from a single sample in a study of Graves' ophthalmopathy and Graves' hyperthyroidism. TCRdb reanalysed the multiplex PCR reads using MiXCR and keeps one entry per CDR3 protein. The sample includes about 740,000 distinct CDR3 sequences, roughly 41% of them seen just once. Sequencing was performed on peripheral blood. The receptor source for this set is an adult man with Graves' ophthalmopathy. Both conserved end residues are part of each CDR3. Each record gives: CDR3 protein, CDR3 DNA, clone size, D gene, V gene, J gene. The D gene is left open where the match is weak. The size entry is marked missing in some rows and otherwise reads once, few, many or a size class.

cdr3_aa: CSATRTRSSNQPQHF
cdr3_nt: TGCAGTGCTACCAGGACCCGGAGTAGCAATCAGCCCCAGCATTTT
clone_size: .
d_call: .
v_call: TRBV20-1
j_call: TRBJ1-5

cdr3_aa: CASTPGHSDSPLHF
cdr3_nt: TGTGCCAGCACTCCGGGACATTCGGATTCACCCCTCCACTTT
clone_size: many
d_call: .
v_call: TRBV9
j_call: TRBJ1-6

cdr3_aa: CASSPSIDTEAFF
cdr3_nt: TGTGCCAGCTCACCATCCATCGACACTGAAGCTTTCTTT
clone_size: .
d_call: .
v_call: TRBV18
j_call: TRBJ1-1

cdr3_aa: CASSPKPGQTHYGYTF
cdr3_nt: TGTGCCAGCAGCCCTAAACCGGGACAGACCCACTATGGCTACACCTTC
clone_size: .
d_call: TRBD1
v_call: TRBV7-9
j_call: TRBJ1-2

cdr3_aa: CAIRGTTGTIYF
cdr3_nt: TGTGCCATCAGAGGGACCACTGGCACCATATATTTT
clone_size: .
d_call: .
v_call: TRBV10-3
j_call: TRBJ1-3

cdr3_aa: CSVDVSRGRGGYTF
cdr3_nt: TGCAGCGTTGATGTATCGCGGGGGCGTGGTGGCTACACCTTC
clone_size: many
d_call: .
v_call: TRBV29-1
j_call: TRBJ1-2

cdr3_aa: CASSQPGQGYGYTF
cdr3_nt: TGCGCCAGCAGCCAGCCGGGACAGGGGTACGGCTACACCTTC
clone_size: few
d_call: TRBD1
v_call: TRBV4-1
j_call: TRBJ1-2

cdr3_aa: CASSKSWGSPLHF
cdr3_nt: TGTGCCAGCAGTAAATCGTGGGGATCACCCCTCCACTTT
clone_size: .
d_call: .
v_call: TRBV25-1
j_call: TRBJ1-6

cdr3_aa: CSARDRTGGRSNQPQHF
cdr3_nt: TGCAGTGCTAGAGATCGGACAGGGGGACGGAGCAATCAGCCCCAGCATTTT
clone_size: .
d_call: TRBD1
v_call: TRBV20-1
j_call: TRBJ1-5

cdr3_aa: CASSEIHRGVTEAFF
cdr3_nt: TGTGCCAGCAGTGAAATCCACAGGGGGGTCACTGAAGCTTTCTTT
clone_size: .
d_call: TRBD1
v_call: TRBV7-9
j_call: TRBJ1-1

cdr3_aa: CSVEQGSGEKLFF
cdr3_nt: TGCAGCGTTGAACAGGGGAGTGGTGAAAAACTGTTTTTT
clone_size: .
d_call: .
v_call: TRBV29-1
j_call: TRBJ1-4

cdr3_aa: CASSQRRNSPLHF
cdr3_nt: TGTGCCAGCAGCCAAAGGCGGAATTCACCCCTCCACTTT
clone_size: many
d_call: .
v_call: TRBV7-3
j_call: TRBJ1-6

cdr3_aa: CASSLEAQGAVRDEKLFF
cdr3_nt: TGTGCCAGCAGCTTAGAGGCTCAGGGGGCGGTTCGGGATGAAAAACTGTTTTTT
clone_size: .
d_call: TRBD1
v_call: TRBV11-2
j_call: TRBJ1-4

cdr3_aa: CASSQRQGARYEQYF
cdr3_nt: TGTGCCAGCAGTCAAAGACAGGGGGCGAGGTACGAGCAGTACTTC
clone_size: .
d_call: TRBD1
v_call: TRBV6-6
j_call: TRBJ2-7

cdr3_aa: CSAEGGPGTEAFF
cdr3_nt: TGCAGTGCTGAGGGTGGGCCTGGCACTGAAGCTTTCTTT
clone_size: many
d_call: .
v_call: TRBV20-1
j_call: TRBJ1-1

cdr3_aa: CATSRDLANVLTF
cdr3_nt: TGTGCCACCAGCAGAGATCTGGCTAACGTCCTGACTTTC
clone_size: .
d_call: .
v_call: TRBV15
j_call: TRBJ2-6

cdr3_aa: CASGQTGTGSNEQYF
cdr3_nt: TGTGCCAGCGGTCAGACGGGGACAGGGAGCAACGAGCAGTACTTC
clone_size: .
d_call: TRBD1
v_call: TRBV10-3
j_call: TRBJ2-7

cdr3_aa: CASWGFGGNTIYF
cdr3_nt: TGCGCCAGCTGGGGGTTCGGTGGAAACACCATATATTTT
clone_size: .
d_call: .
v_call: TRBV10-2
j_call: TRBJ1-3

cdr3_aa: CSATGLDPYEQYF
cdr3_nt: TGCAGTGCTACGGGACTAGACCCCTACGAGCAGTACTTC
clone_size: once
d_call: TRBD2
v_call: TRBV20-1
j_call: TRBJ2-7

cdr3_aa: CAISALTGAGVQPQHF
cdr3_nt: TGTGCCATCAGTGCACTGACAGGGGCAGGCGTTCAGCCCCAGCATTTT
clone_size: .
d_call: TRBD1
v_call: TRBV10-3
j_call: TRBJ1-5

cdr3_aa: CASTLTGGAEKLFF
cdr3_nt: TGTGCCAGCACCTTGACAGGGGGCGCGGAAAAACTGTTTTTT
clone_size: many
d_call: TRBD1
v_call: TRBV7-9
j_call: TRBJ1-4

cdr3_aa: CATRGTGENEQYF
cdr3_nt: TGTGCCACCCGCGGGACAGGGGAGAACGAGCAGTACTTC
clone_size: .
d_call: TRBD1
v_call: TRBV19
j_call: TRBJ2-7

cdr3_aa: CSVSGIPNEQYF
cdr3_nt: TGCAGCGTTAGCGGGATTCCTAACGAGCAGTACTTC
clone_size: .
d_call: TRBD2
v_call: TRBV29-1
j_call: TRBJ2-7

cdr3_aa: CASSEGFLARETQYF
cdr3_nt: TGTGCCAGCAGTGAAGGGTTTTTAGCCCGGGAAACCCAGTACTTC
clone_size: few
d_call: .
v_call: TRBV2
j_call: TRBJ2-5

cdr3_aa: CSAKPREYQETQYF
cdr3_nt: TGCAGTGCCAAACCACGGGAGTACCAAGAGACCCAGTACTTC
clone_size: .
d_call: .
v_call: TRBV20-1
j_call: TRBJ2-5

cdr3_aa: CASSEIPRRNTEAFF
cdr3_nt: TGTGCCAGCAGCGAAATCCCCCGTCGCAACACTGAAGCTTTCTTT
clone_size: few
d_call: .
v_call: TRBV7-2
j_call: TRBJ1-1

cdr3_aa: CASSLGGDAYEQYF
cdr3_nt: TGTGCCAGCAGCTTAGGAGGGGACGCCTACGAGCAGTACTTC
clone_size: many
d_call: .
v_call: TRBV7-9
j_call: TRBJ2-7

cdr3_aa: CATSTMGRAFF
cdr3_nt: TGTGCCACCAGCACTATGGGACGGGCTTTCTTT
clone_size: .
d_call: .
v_call: TRBV15
j_call: TRBJ1-1

cdr3_aa: CASRGSRENTRELFF
cdr3_nt: TGTGCCAGCAGAGGATCGCGGGAGAACACCAGGGAGCTGTTTTTT
clone_size: .
d_call: TRBD2
v_call: TRBV7-2
j_call: TRBJ2-2

cdr3_aa: CASSFPGGDTEAFF
cdr3_nt: TGTGCCAGCAGCTTTCCAGGGGGTGACACTGAAGCTTTCTTT
clone_size: once
d_call: TRBD1
v_call: TRBV5-6
j_call: TRBJ1-1

cdr3_aa: CASSLRATVEQYF
cdr3_nt: TGTGCCAGCAGCTTACGGGCGACAGTCGAGCAGTACTTC
clone_size: few
d_call: .
v_call: TRBV7-9
j_call: TRBJ2-7

cdr3_aa: CAISESAGTDTQYF
cdr3_nt: TGTGCCATCAGTGAGTCTGCTGGGACAGATACGCAGTATTTT
clone_size: .
d_call: .
v_call: TRBV10-3
j_call: TRBJ2-3

cdr3_aa: CASSWLGQETQYF
cdr3_nt: TGTGCCAGCAGTTGGTTGGGGCAAGAGACCCAGTACTTC
clone_size: .
d_call: .
v_call: TRBV25-1
j_call: TRBJ2-5

cdr3_aa: CASSQDGVGEKLFF
cdr3_nt: TGCGCCAGCAGCCAAGATGGAGTAGGTGAAAAACTGTTTTTT
clone_size: few
d_call: .
v_call: TRBV7-9
j_call: TRBJ1-4

cdr3_aa: CASSWTGGRTSLEKLFF
cdr3_nt: TGTGCCAGCAGCTGGACAGGGGGGAGAACTTCTCTTGAAAAACTGTTTTTT
clone_size: many
d_call: TRBD1
v_call: TRBV5-5
j_call: TRBJ1-4

cdr3_aa: CASSQTPLQGNTEAFF
cdr3_nt: TGTGCCAGCAGCCAGACCCCTTTACAGGGGAACACTGAAGCTTTCTTT
clone_size: few
d_call: .
v_call: TRBV9
j_call: TRBJ1-1

cdr3_aa: CSARDASGSYEQYF
cdr3_nt: TGCAGTGCTAGAGATGCTAGCGGCTCCTACGAGCAGTACTTC
clone_size: .
d_call: TRBD2
v_call: TRBV20-1
j_call: TRBJ2-7

cdr3_aa: CASSPGDRSLTF
cdr3_nt: TGCGCCAGCAGCCCCGGGGACCGTTCCCTCACCTTC
clone_size: .
d_call: .
v_call: TRBV4-3
j_call: TRBJ1-2

cdr3_aa: CASSPQRTGFKAEQYF
cdr3_nt: TGTGCCAGCAGTCCCCAGAGGACAGGGTTCAAGGCCGAGCAGTACTTC
clone_size: few
d_call: TRBD1
v_call: TRBV6-5
j_call: TRBJ2-7

cdr3_aa: CASSELMNTEAFF
cdr3_nt: TGTGCCAGCAGTGAATTGATGAACACTGAAGCTTTCTTT
clone_size: many
d_call: .
v_call: TRBV25-1
j_call: TRBJ1-1

cdr3_aa: CATSQRTSRDRSNYEQYF
cdr3_nt: TGTGCCACCAGCCAAAGAACCAGCAGAGACAGGTCCAACTACGAGCAGTACTTC
clone_size: .
d_call: .
v_call: TRBV15
j_call: TRBJ2-7

cdr3_aa: CAISESTARGSREQYF
cdr3_nt: TGTGCCATCAGTGAGTCGACGGCTAGGGGCTCGAGAGAGCAGTACTTC
clone_size: many
d_call: .
v_call: TRBV10-3
j_call: TRBJ2-7

cdr3_aa: CASSLDTGGMGETQYF
cdr3_nt: TGTGCCAGCAGCTTAGATACAGGGGGTATGGGAGAGACCCAGTACTTC
clone_size: many
d_call: TRBD1
v_call: TRBV7-8
j_call: TRBJ2-5

cdr3_aa: CASTYPKGGNEKLFF
cdr3_nt: TGTGCCAGCACCTATCCCAAAGGGGGCAATGAAAAACTGTTTTTT
clone_size: many
d_call: TRBD1
v_call: TRBV7-2
j_call: TRBJ1-4

cdr3_aa: CASSELTYEQYF
cdr3_nt: TGTGCCAGCAGTGAACTGACCTACGAGCAGTACTTC
clone_size: many
d_call: .
v_call: TRBV2
j_call: TRBJ2-7

cdr3_aa: CASSLGKGGNTIYF
cdr3_nt: TGTGCCAGCAGCCTGGGAAAGGGTGGAAACACCATATATTTT
clone_size: .
d_call: .
v_call: TRBV7-9
j_call: TRBJ1-3

cdr3_aa: CASSIIWGTQETQYF
cdr3_nt: TGTGCCAGTAGTATAATATGGGGGACCCAAGAGACCCAGTACTTC
clone_size: once
d_call: .
v_call: TRBV7-2
j_call: TRBJ2-5

cdr3_aa: CASSASTGGAQYF
cdr3_nt: TGTGCCAGCAGTGCTAGTACAGGGGGAGCGCAGTACTTC
clone_size: .
d_call: TRBD1
v_call: TRBV25-1
j_call: TRBJ2-7